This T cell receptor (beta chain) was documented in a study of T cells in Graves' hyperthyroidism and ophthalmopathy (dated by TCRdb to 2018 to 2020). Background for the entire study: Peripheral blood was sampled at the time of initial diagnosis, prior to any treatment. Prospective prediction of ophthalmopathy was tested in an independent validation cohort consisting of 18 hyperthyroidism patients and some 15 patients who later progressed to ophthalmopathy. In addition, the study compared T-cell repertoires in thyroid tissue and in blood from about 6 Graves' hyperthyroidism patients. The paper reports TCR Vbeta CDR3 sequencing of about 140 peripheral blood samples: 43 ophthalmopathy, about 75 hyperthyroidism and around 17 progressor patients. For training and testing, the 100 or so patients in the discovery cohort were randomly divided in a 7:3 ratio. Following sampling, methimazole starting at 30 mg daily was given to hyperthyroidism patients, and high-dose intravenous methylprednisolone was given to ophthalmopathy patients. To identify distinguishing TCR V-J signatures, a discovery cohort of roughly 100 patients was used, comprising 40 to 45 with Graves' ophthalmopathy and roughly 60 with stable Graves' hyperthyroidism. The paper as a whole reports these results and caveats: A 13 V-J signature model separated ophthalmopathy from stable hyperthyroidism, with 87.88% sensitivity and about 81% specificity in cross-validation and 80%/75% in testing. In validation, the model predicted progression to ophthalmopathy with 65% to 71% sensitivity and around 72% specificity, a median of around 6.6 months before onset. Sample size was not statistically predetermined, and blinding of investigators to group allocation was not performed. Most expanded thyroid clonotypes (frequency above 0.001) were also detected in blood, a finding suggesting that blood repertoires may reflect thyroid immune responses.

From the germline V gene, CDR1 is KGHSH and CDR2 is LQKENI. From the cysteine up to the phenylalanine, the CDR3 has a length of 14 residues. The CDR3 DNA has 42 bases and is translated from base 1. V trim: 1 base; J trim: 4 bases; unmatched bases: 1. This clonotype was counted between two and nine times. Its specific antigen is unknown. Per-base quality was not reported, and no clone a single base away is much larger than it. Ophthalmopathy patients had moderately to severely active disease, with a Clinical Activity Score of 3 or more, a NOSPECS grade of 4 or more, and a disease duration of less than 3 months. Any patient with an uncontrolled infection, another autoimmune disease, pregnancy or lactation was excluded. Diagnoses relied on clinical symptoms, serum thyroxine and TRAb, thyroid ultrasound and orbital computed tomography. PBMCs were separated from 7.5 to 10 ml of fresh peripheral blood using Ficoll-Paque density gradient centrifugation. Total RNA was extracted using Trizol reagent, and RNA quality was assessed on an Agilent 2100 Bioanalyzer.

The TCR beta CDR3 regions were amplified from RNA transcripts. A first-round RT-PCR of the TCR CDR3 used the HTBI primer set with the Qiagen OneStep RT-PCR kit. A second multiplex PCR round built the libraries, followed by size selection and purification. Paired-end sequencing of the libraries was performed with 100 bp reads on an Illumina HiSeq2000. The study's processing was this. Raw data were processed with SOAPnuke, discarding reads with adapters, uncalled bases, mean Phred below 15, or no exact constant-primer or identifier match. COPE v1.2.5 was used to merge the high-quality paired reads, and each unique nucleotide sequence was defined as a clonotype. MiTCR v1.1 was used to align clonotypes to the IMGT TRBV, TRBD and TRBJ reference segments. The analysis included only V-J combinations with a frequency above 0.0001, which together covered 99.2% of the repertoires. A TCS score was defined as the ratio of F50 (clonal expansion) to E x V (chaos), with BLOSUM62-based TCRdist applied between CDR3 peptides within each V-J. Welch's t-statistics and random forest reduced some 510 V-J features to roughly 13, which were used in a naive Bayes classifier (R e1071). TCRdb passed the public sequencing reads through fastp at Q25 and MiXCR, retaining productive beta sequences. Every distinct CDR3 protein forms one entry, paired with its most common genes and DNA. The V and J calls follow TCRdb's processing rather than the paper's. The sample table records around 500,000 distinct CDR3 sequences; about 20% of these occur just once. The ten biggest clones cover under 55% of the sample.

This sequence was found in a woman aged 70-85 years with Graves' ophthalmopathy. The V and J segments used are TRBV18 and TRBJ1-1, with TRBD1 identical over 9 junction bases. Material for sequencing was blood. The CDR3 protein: CASSPQTGGTEAFF. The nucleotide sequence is TGTGCCAGCTCACCACAGACAGGGGGCACTGAAGCTTTCTTT. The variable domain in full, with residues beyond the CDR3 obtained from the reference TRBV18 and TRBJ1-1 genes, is NAGVMQNPRHLVRRRGQEARLRCSPMKGHSHVYWYRQLPEEGLKFMVYLQKENIIDESGMPKERFSAEFPKEGPSILRIQQVVRGDSAAYFCASSPQTGGTEAFFGQGTRLTVV.